This entry is about one T cell receptor beta chain. This clone was seen once. Which antigen it targets is not known. The record has no base qualities; no much larger clone is one base away. These data belong to a study of blood T cell repertoires in COVID-19 (dated by TCRdb to the early 2020s). General notes on the study: Samples covering the acute and convalescent phases of COVID-19 were provided by collaborators in the United States, Italy and Spain. The prospective study material was composed of cDNA or gDNA derived from T cells, B-cell-depleted T cells, or PBMCs. Deeply sampled blood TCRbeta repertoires from subjects exposed to, actively infected with, or recovered from COVID-19 were included in the dataset. A freely available public database, intended as a resource for researchers studying the immune response to SARS-CoV-2, is where the repertoires were released. The samples were drawn from the first 160 participants of the ongoing ImmuneRACE study and from 1,200 or so subjects provided by 6 global collaborators. A de-identified subject ID, COVID-19 status, age in years and sex were almost always included in the sample metadata. Where available, HLA class I and class II types were taken from metadata supplied by the sample provider and were not determined by assay-based typing.

Reading from cysteine to phenylalanine, the CDR3 counts 15 amino acids. The entry retains the CDR3 DNA only, 45 bases that are in frame from base 1. Per the germline V gene, SNHLY is the CDR1 and FYNNEI is the CDR2. Relative to germline, V is 7 bases shorter and J is 4 bases shorter, with 17 bases between their ends. In Seattle, one collaborating source enrolled patients while the infection was active and tracked those patients longitudinally over the course of disease. Whole blood was collected in K2EDTA tubes by collaborating institutions according to the institutions' own protocols. Collaborator samples were shipped for TCRbeta analysis as frozen whole blood, isolated PBMCs, or DNA extracted from either sample type. General conclusions and limits of the study: The quantity of clinical and demographic metadata differed by source and by participant and was supplied without curation.

TCRbeta CDR3 regions were amplified from genomic DNA using the immunoSEQ Assay, a bias-controlled multiplex PCR. The source study handled its data this way. The number of nucleated cells in each sample was estimated by amplification of reference gene primers within the assay. To quantify the absolute abundance of each unique TCRbeta CDR3 rearrangement, sequence reads were collapsed and filtered. For each sample, productive Simpson clonality was calculated by taking the square root of Simpson's diversity index across productive rearrangements. Not all clones reach the TCRdb copy of this immuneACCESS table, which keeps in-frame sequences only. Checked studies attribute under half of the gap to unresolved V genes and leave the rest unexplained. From that table come the V and J calls and clone size; the DNA was used to work out D and trimming. The sample table holds some 200,000 clones, of which about 87% were seen once. The ten most abundant clones make up under 15% of the sample.

The sample was peripheral blood. The clonotype was recovered from a woman between 65 and 79 years old with COVID-19, enrolled during active disease. Recombination connected TRBV2 to TRBJ2-1, with TRBD1 tentatively as D gene (5 bases match). The CDR3 corresponds to CASNNGLGRYNEQFF. The DNA sequence reads TGTGCCAGCAACAATGGGTTGGGGCGATACAATGAGCAGTTCTTC.